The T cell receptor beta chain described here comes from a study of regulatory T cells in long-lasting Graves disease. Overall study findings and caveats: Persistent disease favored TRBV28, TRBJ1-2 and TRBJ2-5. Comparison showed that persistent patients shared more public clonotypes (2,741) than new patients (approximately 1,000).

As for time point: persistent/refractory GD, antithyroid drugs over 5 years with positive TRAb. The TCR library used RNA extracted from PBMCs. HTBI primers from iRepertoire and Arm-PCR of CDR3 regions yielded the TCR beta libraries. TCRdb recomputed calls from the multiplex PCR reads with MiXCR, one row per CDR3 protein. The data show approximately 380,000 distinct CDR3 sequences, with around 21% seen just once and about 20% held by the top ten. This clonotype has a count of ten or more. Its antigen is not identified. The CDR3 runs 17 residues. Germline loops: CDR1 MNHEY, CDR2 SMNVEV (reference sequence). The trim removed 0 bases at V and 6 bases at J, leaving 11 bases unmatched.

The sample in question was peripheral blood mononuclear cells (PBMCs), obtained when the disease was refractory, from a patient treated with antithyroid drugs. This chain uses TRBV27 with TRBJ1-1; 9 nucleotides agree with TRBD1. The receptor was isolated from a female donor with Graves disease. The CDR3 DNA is TGTGCCAGCAGTTTATCGGGACAGGGAGGAAGCATCGCTGAAGCTTTCTTT. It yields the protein CASSLSGQGGSIAEAFF.